This record concerns one TCR beta chain sequence. The target antigen is unknown. These data belong to a study of cytomegalovirus exposure and HLA in healthy donors. Overall study findings and caveats: Within a later analysis, the majority of CMV-associated TCR beta chains appeared HLA-restricted.

The CDR3 contains 16 residues. V lost 5 bases, J lost 7 bases, and 13 bases stayed unmatched. Germline lookup yields CDR1 LNHDA and CDR2 SQIVND (reference sequence). The PCR had 60 Vbeta and 13 Jbeta primers. Data came from immunoSEQ multiplex PCR; TCRdb stores just in-frame clones and leaves some out. The data hold 60,000 to 75,000 clones, with roughly nine tenths observed a single time. V usage is TRBV19 and J usage is TRBJ1-2; TRBD1 matches 10 bases. Sequencing was carried out using PBMCs. The TCR comes from a young woman in good health and CMV-seropositive. The CDR3 loop reads CASSLLPGQGLGGYTF. In nucleotides, the CDR3 is TGTGCCAGTAGTCTTCTACCGGGACAGGGGTTAGGTGGCTACACCTTC.